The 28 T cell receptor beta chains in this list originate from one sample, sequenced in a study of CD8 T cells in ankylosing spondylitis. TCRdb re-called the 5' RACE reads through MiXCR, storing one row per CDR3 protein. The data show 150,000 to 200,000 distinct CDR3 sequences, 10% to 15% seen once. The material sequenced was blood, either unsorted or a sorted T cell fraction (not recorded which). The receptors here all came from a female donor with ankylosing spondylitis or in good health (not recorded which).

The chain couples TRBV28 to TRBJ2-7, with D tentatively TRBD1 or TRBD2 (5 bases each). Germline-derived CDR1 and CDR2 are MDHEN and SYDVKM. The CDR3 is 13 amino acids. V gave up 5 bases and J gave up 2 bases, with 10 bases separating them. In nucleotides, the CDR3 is TGTGCCAGCAGTGGGGACCGGGCCTACGAGCAGTACTTC. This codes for CASSGDRAYEQYF.

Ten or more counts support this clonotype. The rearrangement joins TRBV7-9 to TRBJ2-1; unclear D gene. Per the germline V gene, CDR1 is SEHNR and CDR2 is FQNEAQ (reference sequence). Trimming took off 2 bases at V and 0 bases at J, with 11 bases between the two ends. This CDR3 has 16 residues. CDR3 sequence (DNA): TGTGCCAGCAGCTTATTACACCTTAGCTCCTACAATGAGCAGTTCTTC. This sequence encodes CASSLLHLSSYNEQFF.

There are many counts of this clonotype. The CDR3 nucleotides are TGCGCCAGCAGCTTGGCCGGGACTAGCGGGAGCACGGGGTCCTACAATGAGCAGTTCTTC. Its protein is CASSLAGTSGSTGSYNEQFF. The chain uses TRBV5-1 and TRBJ2-1; 14 nucleotides align to TRBD2. Germline-derived CDR1 and CDR2 are SGHRS and YFSETQ. The CDR3 totals 20 residues. The junction had 9 bases not matched to a gene; V was cut back by 0 bases and J by 1 base.

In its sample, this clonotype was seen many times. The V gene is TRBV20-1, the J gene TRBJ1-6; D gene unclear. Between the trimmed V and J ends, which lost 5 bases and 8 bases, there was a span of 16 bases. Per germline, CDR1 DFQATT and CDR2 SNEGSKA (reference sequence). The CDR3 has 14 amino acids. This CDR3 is CSARSRRGDSPLHF. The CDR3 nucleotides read TGCAGTGCTCGGTCGAGGCGCGGGGATTCACCCCTCCACTTT.

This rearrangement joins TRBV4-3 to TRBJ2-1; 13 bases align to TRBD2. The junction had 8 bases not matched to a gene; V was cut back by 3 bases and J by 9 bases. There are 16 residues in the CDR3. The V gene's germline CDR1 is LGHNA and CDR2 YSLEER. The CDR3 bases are TGCGCCAGCAGCCAGGGACTAGCGGGACCATCGTCTGAGCAGTTCTTC. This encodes CASSQGLAGPSSEQFF.

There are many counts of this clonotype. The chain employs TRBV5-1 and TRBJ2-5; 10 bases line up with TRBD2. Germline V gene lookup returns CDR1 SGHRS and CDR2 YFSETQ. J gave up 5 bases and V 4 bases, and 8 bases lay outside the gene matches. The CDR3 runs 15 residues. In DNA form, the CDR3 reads TGCGCCAGCAGCAAGACTAGCGGGTTTGTGGAGACCCAGTACTTC. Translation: CASSKTSGFVETQYF.

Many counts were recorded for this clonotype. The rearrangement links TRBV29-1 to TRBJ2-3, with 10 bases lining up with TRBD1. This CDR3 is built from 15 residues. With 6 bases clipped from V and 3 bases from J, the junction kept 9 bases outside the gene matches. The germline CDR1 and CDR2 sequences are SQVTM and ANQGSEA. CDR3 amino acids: CSVLTGGGWTDTQYF. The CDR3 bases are TGCAGCGTGCTGACAGGGGGCGGGTGGACAGATACGCAGTATTTT.

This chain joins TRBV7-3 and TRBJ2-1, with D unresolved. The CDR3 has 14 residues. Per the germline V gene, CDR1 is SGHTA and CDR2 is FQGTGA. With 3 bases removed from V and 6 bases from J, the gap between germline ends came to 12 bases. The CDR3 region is CASSFYSFSNEQFF. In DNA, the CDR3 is TGTGCCAGCAGCTTCTATAGTTTTAGCAATGAGCAGTTCTTC.

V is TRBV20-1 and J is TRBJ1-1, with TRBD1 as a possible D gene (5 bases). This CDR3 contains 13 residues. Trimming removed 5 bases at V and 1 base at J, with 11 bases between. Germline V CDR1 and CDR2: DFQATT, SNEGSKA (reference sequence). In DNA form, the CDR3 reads TGCAGTGCTCAAGGGACGGGGAACACTGAAGCTTTCTTT. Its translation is CSAQGTGNTEAFF.

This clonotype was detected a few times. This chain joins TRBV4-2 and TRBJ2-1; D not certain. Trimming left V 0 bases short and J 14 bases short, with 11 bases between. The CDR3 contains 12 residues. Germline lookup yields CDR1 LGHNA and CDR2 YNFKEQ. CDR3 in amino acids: CASSQEREGEFF. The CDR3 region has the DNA TGTGCCAGCAGCCAAGAGAGAGAAGGAGAGTTCTTC.

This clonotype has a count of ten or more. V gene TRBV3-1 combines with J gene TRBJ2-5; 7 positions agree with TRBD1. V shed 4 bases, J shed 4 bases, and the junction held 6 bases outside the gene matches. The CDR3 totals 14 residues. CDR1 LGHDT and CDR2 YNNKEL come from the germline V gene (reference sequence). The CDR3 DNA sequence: TGTGCCAGCAGCCTTCATACAGGGGTAGAGACCCAGTACTTC. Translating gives CASSLHTGVETQYF.

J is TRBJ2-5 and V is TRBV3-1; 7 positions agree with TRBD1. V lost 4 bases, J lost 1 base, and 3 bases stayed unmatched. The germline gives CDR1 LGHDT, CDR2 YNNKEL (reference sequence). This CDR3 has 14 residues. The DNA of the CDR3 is TGTGCCAGCAGCCGGGACAGAGTCCAAGAGACCCAGTACTTC. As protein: CASSRDRVQETQYF.

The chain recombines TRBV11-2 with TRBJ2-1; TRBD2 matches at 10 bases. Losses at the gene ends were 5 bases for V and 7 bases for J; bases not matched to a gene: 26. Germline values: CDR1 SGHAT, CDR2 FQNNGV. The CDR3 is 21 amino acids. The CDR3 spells CASSSKGRLAGASGLGNEQFF. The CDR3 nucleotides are TGTGCCAGCAGCAGTAAGGGACGGCTAGCGGGAGCATCCGGACTGGGTAATGAGCAGTTCTTC.

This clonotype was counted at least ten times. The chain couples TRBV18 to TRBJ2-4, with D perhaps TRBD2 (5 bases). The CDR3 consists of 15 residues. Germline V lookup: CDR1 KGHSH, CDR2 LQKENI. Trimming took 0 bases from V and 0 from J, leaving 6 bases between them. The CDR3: CASSPPAGAKNIQYF. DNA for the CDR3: TGTGCCAGCTCACCACCGGCGGGAGCCAAAAACATTCAGTACTTC.

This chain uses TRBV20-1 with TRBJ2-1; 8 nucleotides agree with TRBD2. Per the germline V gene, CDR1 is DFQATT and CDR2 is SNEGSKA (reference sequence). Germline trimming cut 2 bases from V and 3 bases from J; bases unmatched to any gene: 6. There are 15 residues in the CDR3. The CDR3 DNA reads TGCAGTGCTAGAAGTGCGGGAGGATTCTACAATGAGCAGTTCTTC. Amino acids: CSARSAGGFYNEQFF.

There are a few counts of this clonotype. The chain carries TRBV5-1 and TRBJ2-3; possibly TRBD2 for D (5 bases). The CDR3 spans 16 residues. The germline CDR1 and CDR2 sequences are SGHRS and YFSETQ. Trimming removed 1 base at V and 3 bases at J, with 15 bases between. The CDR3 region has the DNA TGCGCCAGCAGCTTGTTCCCCGCCCGGGATACAGATACGCAGTATTTT. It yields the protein CASSLFPARDTDTQYF.

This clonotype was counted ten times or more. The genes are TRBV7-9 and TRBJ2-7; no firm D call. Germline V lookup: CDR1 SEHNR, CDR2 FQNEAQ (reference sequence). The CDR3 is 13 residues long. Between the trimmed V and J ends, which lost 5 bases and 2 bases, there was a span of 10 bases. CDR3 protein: CASSIGGTYEQYF. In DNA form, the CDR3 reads TGTGCCAGCAGCATTGGTGGGACCTACGAGCAGTACTTC. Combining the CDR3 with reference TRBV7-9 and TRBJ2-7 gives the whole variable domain DTGVSQNPRHKITKRGQNVTFRCDPISEHNRLYWYRQTLGQGPEFLTYFQNEAQLEKSRLLSDRFSAERPKGSFSTLEIQRTEQGDSAMYLCASSIGGTYEQYFGPGTRLTVT.

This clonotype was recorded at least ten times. This CDR3 reads CASSFWGPLNTEAFF. In nucleotides, the CDR3 is TGTGCCAGCAGTTTCTGGGGGCCGTTGAACACTGAAGCTTTCTTT. This chain connects TRBV12-3 or TRBV12-4 to TRBJ1-1, with D maybe TRBD1 (6 bases). The V end was cut by 3 bases, the J end by 0 bases, with 11 bases between. This CDR3 is built from 15 residues.

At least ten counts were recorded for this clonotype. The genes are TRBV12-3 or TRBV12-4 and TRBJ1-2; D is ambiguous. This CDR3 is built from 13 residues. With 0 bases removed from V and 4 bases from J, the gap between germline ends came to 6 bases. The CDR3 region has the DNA TGTGCCAGCAGTTTAGCCGGGTTCTATGGCTACACCTTC. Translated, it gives CASSLAGFYGYTF.

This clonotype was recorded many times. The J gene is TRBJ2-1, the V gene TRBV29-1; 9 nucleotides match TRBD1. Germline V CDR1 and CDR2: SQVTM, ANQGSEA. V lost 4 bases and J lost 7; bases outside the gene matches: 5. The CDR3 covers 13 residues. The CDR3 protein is CSVGDRVSNEQFF. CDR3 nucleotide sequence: TGCAGCGTTGGGGACAGGGTCTCTAATGAGCAGTTCTTC.

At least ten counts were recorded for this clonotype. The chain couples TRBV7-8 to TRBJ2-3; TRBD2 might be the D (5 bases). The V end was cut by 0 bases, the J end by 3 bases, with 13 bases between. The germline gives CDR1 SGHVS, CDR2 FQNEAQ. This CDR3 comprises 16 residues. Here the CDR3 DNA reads TGTGCCAGCAGCTTAGCGGGGTTTGCGGGTACAGATACGCAGTATTTT. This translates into CASSLAGFAGTDTQYF.

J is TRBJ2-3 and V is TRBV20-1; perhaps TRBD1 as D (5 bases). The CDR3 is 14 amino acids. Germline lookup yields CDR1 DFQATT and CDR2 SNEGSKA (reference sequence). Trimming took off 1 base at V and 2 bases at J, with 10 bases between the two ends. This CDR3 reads CSARARQYTDTQYF. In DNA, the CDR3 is TGCAGTGCTAGAGCCCGACAGTACACAGATACGCAGTATTTT.

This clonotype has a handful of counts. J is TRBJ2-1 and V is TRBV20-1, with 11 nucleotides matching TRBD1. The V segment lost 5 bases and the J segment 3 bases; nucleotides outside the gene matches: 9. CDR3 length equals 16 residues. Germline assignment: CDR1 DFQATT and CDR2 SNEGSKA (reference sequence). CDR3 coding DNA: TGCAGTGCTCTAACTCCGGGACAGGGGGTCTACAATGAGCAGTTCTTC. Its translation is CSALTPGQGVYNEQFF.

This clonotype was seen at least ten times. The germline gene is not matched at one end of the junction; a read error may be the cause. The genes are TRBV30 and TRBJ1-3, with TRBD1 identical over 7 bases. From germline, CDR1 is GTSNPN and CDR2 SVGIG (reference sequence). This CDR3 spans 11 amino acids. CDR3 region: CAWSGRTGRNF. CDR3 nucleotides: TGTGCCTGGAGCGGGAGGACAGGCCGGAATTTT.

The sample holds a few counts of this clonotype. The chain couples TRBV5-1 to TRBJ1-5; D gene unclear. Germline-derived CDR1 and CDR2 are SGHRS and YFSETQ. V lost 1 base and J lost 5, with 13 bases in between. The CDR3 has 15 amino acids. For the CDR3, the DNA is TGCGCCAGCAGCTTGAACTCGGGCGGTCATCAGCCCCAGCATTTT. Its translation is CASSLNSGGHQPQHF.

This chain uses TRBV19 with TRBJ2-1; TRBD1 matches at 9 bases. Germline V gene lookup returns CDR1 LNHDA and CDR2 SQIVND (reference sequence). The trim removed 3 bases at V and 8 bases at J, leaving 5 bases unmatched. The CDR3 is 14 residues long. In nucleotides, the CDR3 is TGTGCCAGTAGTATGGGACAGGGAGTCCATGAGCAGTTCTTC. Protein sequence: CASSMGQGVHEQFF.

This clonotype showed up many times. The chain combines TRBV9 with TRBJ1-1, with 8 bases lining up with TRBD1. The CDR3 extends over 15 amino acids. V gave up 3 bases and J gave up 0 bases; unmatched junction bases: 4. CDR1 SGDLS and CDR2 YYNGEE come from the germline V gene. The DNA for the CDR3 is TGTGCCAGCAGCGGAAAACAGGGGGTGAACACTGAAGCTTTCTTT. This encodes CASSGKQGVNTEAFF.

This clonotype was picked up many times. The CDR3 region is CASSSVSQETQYF. CDR3 DNA: TGTGCCAGCAGTTCCGTATCCCAAGAGACCCAGTACTTC. The gene calls are TRBV28 and TRBJ2-5, with D unresolved. Trimming cost V 4 bases and J 1 base, with 7 bases left between them. CDR1 and CDR2 from the germline V gene are MDHEN and SYDVKM. CDR3 size: 13 residues.